This TCR beta chain was captured by sequencing in a study of cytomegalovirus exposure and HLA in healthy donors. General study findings and limits: The study assumed roughly uniform donor sequencing depth for presence/absence analyses. Another analysis was done later, and it associated around 17,000 TCR beta sequences with HLA alleles at 0.05 false discovery rate. Cytomegalovirus status was reportedly diagnosed by the classifier with high sensitivity and specificity.

A note on this clone: Its antigen is not known.

The CDR3 is 17 residues long. J gave up 6 bases and V 0 bases, and 8 bases lay outside the gene matches. The germline V gene has CDR1 SGDLS and CDR2 YYNGEE. The PCR was carried out with 60 Vbeta primers and 13 Jbeta primers. This table comes from immunoSEQ multiplex PCR, and its TCRdb copy is limited to in-frame clones, with some not included. This table lists 140,000 to 150,000 clones. The rearrangement links TRBV9 to TRBJ2-3; 12 nucleotides line up with TRBD1. Input material: PBMCs. The sequence came from a male donor in good health and CMV-seronegative. The CDR3 reads CASSVEGGQGAWDTQYF. CDR3 coding DNA: TGTGCCAGCAGCGTAGAAGGGGGACAGGGGGCATGGGATACGCAGTATTTT.